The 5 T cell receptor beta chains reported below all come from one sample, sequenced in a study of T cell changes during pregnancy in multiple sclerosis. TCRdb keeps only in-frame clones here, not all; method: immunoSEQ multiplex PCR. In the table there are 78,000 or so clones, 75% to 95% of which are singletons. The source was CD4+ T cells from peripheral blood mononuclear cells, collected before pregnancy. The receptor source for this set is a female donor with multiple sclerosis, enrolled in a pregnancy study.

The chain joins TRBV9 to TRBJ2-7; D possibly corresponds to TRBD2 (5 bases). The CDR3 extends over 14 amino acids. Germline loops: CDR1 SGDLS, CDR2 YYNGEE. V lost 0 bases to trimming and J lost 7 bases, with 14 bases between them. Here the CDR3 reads CASSVEWTGNEQYF. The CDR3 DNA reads TGTGCCAGCAGCGTAGAGTGGACTGGGAATGAGCAGTACTTC.

Here the CDR3 reads CASSSTSGGYGYTF. CDR3 in DNA: TGTGCCAGCAGTTCAACGTCAGGGGGCTATGGCTACACCTTC. The chain recombines TRBV27 with TRBJ1-2; 7 bases are shared with TRBD1. The V gene's germline CDR1 is MNHEY and CDR2 SMNVEV (reference sequence). This CDR3 contains 14 residues. The V gene end was trimmed by 4 bases and the J gene end by 4 bases; junction bases not matched to a gene: 6.

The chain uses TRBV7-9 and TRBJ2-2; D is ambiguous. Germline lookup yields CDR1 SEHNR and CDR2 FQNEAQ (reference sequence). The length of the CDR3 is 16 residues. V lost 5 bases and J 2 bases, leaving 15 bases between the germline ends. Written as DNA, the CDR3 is TGTGCCAGCAGCCCCCGAGGCAGCGTTAACACCGGGGAGCTGTTTTTT. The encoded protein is CASSPRGSVNTGELFF. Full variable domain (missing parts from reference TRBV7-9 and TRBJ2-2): DTGVSQNPRHKITKRGQNVTFRCDPISEHNRLYWYRQTLGQGPEFLTYFQNEAQLEKSRLLSDRFSAERPKGSFSTLEIQRTEQGDSAMYLCASSPRGSVNTGELFFGEGSRLTVL.

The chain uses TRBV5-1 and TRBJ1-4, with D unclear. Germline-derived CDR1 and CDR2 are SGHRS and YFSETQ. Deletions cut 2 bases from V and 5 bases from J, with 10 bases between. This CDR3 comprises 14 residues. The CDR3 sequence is CASSLGGVNEKLFF. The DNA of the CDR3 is TGCGCCAGCAGCTTAGGCGGGGTGAATGAAAAACTGTTTTTT.

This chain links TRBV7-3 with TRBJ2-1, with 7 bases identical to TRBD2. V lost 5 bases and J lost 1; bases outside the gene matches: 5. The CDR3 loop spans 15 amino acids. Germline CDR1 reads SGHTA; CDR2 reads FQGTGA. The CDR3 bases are TGTGCCAGCAGCGCAACGCGGGAGTCCTACAATGAGCAGTTCTTC. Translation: CASSATRESYNEQFF.